This paragraph reports one T cell receptor (beta chain). The CDR3 loop spans 13 amino acids. The V end was cut by 9 bases, the J end by 1 base, with 13 bases between. The germline V gene has CDR1 MDHEN and CDR2 SYDVKM. Assay used: immunoSEQ multiplex PCR; TCRdb lists only in-frame clones, some missing. The table lists about 400,000 clones, 75% to 90% of them singletons. The entry originates in a study of blood T cell repertoires in COVID-19. Material for sequencing was peripheral blood. The receptor was isolated from a woman in her 30s with acute or convalescent COVID-19. The chain has TRBV28 and TRBJ2-7; a weak D match, TRBD2 (5 bases). For the CDR3, the DNA is TGTGCCAGTAATGCGGGCCGATCCTACGAGCAGTACTTC. It encodes CASNAGRSYEQYF.